This TCR beta chain was sequenced for a study of identical twins. Trimming cost V 3 bases and J 0 bases; bases outside gene matches: 8. The CDR3 has 16 residues. Germline CDR1 is KGHSH and CDR2 is LQKENI. Study conclusions and caveats: Models, which agreed with sharing between unrelated individuals, nonetheless underestimated the out-of-frame TCR alpha sharing seen in monozygotic twins. Abundant cord blood beta clonotypes carried fewer insertions; memory repertoires showed none.

With respect to this clonotype: The antigen is unknown.

Template switching added a universal primer site, and cDNA bore unique molecular identifiers. TCRdb itself ran the 5' RACE reads through MiXCR, one entry per CDR3 protein. Of around 1.7 million distinct CDR3 sequences in the sample, about 32% were seen once. All donors were healthy, and all were Caucasian. The rearrangement joins TRBV18 to TRBJ2-7; 7 bases fit TRBD1. This sequence was found in a newborn girl in good health. Sequencing used cord blood. CDR3 sequence: CASSPRTGAFSYEQYF. The CDR3 nucleotides are TGTGCCAGCTCACCTCGGACAGGAGCCTTCTCCTACGAGCAGTACTTC.